This T cell receptor (beta chain) was sequenced in a study of regulatory T cells in long-lasting Graves disease. Study-level results: A greater number of public clonotypes (around 3,000) was shared by persistent patients than by new patients (about 890). Persistent disease favored TRBV28, TRBJ1-2 and TRBJ2-5.

This clonotype was picked up many times. Its target is unknown. TCR beta libraries were built with iRepertoire HTBI primers and Arm-PCR of CDR3 regions. TCRdb re-called the multiplex PCR reads through MiXCR, storing one row per CDR3 protein. The table shows about 220,000 distinct CDR3 sequences, with roughly 18% occurring only once. Per germline, CDR1 SGHAT and CDR2 FQNNGV. This CDR3 spans 13 amino acids. V lost 6 bases, J lost 13 bases, and 21 bases lay in between. Time point specified: newly diagnosed GD, antithyroid drugs for less than 3 months. Researchers made the TCR library from RNA that was extracted from PBMCs. Another study also made use of these data, one on T cells in Graves' hyperthyroidism and ophthalmopathy.

The chain links TRBV11-2 to TRBJ1-2, with D unresolved. The sequence was collected from a woman in her twenties or thirties with Graves disease. The material was peripheral blood mononuclear cells (PBMCs), obtained at new diagnosis, from a patient treated with antithyroid drugs. The CDR3 loop reads CASRPNTHLLITF. The CDR3 nucleotides are TGTGCCAGCAGGCCAAATACACACTTACTAATCACCTTC.